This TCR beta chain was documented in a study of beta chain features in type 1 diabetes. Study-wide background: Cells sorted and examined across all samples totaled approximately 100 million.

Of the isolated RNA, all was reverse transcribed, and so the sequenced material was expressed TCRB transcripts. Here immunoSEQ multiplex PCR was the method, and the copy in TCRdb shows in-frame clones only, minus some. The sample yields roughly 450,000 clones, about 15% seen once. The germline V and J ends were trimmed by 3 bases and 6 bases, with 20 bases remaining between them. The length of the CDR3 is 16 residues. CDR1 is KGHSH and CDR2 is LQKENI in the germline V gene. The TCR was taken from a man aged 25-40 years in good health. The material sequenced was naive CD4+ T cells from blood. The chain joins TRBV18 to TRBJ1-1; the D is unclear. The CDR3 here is CASSPSLDHSNAEAFF. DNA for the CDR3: TGTGCCAGCTCACCCTCACTCGATCACAGTAACGCTGAAGCTTTCTTT.